This T cell receptor (beta chain) was found in a study of blood T cell repertoires in COVID-19. The CDR3 runs 16 residues. Trimming removed 1 base from V and 3 bases from J, with 13 bases in between. CDR1 and CDR2 (germline): MNHNS, SASEGT. Data came from immunoSEQ multiplex PCR; TCRdb stores just in-frame clones and leaves some out. The repertoire has around 300,000 clones, around 87% of them found once; the top ten carry roughly 2.3%. The V gene is TRBV6-1, the J gene TRBJ1-3; possibly TRBD1 for D (5 bases). The sequence derives from a woman between 18 and 29 years old who had recovered from COVID-19. Source material: PBMCs or T cells enriched from blood (not recorded which). The DNA of the CDR3 is TGTGCCAGCAGTGAAGTGGGGGGGAGGTTTGGAAACACCATATATTTT. Encoded protein: CASSEVGGRFGNTIYF.